Below, 26 T cell receptor beta chains from the same sample are listed, as sequenced in a study of cytomegalovirus exposure and HLA in healthy donors. Use of 60 Vbeta and 13 Jbeta primers characterized the PCR. The table came from immunoSEQ multiplex PCR; TCRdb's copy has only in-frame clones and leaves some out. The data show approximately 200,000 clones, 84% seen once. The specimen sequenced was PBMCs. These receptor sequences come from a boy between 5 and 17 years old in good health and CMV-seronegative.

This sequence joins TRBV15 and TRBJ1-1; a weak D match, TRBD1 (6 bases). V dropped 4 bases and J dropped 8 bases, with 14 bases sitting between them. This CDR3 is built from 13 residues. Germline V lookup: CDR1 LNHNV, CDR2 YYDKDF (reference sequence). Written as DNA, the CDR3 is TGTGCCACCAGCATCGGGCACAGGGACGAAGCTTTCTTT. Protein product: CATSIGHRDEAFF.

The chain carries TRBV28 and TRBJ1-1; TRBD1 might be the D (5 bases). Germline V gives CDR1 MDHEN, CDR2 SYDVKM. CDR3 length: 16 amino acids. V was shortened by 4 bases and J by 7 bases, with 22 bases between the two germline ends. Written as DNA, the CDR3 is TGTGCCAGCAGTTCCCCCGGGCCGGGGACTAATGGTGAAGCTTTCTTT. It encodes CASSSPGPGTNGEAFF. The whole variable domain, remainder taken from reference TRBV28 and TRBJ1-1, is DVKVTQSSRYLVKRTGEKVFLECVQDMDHENMFWYRQDPGLGLRLIYFSYDVKMKEKGDIPEGYSVSREKKERFSLILESASTNQTSMYLCASSSPGPGTNGEAFFGQGTRLTVV.

V usage is TRBV11-3 and J usage is TRBJ2-7, with a weak D call TRBD2 (6 bases). The germline V gene encodes CDR1 SGHNT and CDR2 YENEEA. V was clipped by 5 bases and J by 4 bases, with 12 bases between them. This CDR3 is 13 amino acids long. Here the CDR3 DNA reads TGTGCCAGCAGCCCGGGGACTGCTTACGAGCAGTACTTC. Its translation is CASSPGTAYEQYF.

V gene TRBV30 combines with J gene TRBJ1-6, with D unclear. Trimming stripped 4 bases from V and 4 bases from J, with 8 bases between. The CDR3 totals 13 residues. CDR1 and CDR2 from the germline V gene are GTSNPN and SVGIG (reference sequence). This chain's CDR3 is CAWNNRYNSPLHF. Here the CDR3 DNA reads TGTGCCTGGAATAACCGGTATAATTCACCCCTCCACTTT.

The chain couples TRBV15 to TRBJ2-1, with TRBD2 identical over 8 bases. V shed 3 bases, J shed 1 base, and the junction held 2 bases outside the gene matches. CDR1 LNHNV and CDR2 YYDKDF come from the germline V gene (reference sequence). This CDR3 has 15 amino acids. The CDR3 DNA sequence: TGTGCCACCAGCAGGACTAGCGAGTCCTACAATGAGCAGTTCTTC. Amino acid sequence: CATSRTSESYNEQFF.

The genes are TRBV6-1 and TRBJ1-3; D gene ambiguous. The CDR3 sequence is 14 residues long. Per germline, CDR1 MNHNS and CDR2 SASEGT. With 8 bases removed from V and 0 bases from J, the gap between germline ends came to 11 bases. The chain's CDR3 is CASSSGSSGNTIYF. DNA of the CDR3: TGTGCCAGCTCCTCGGGTAGCTCTGGAAACACCATATATTTT.

This clone is a singleton in its sample. This rearrangement joins TRBV2 to TRBJ2-2; D is possibly TRBD2 (6 bases). Germline CDR1 SNHLY, CDR2 FYNNEI. This CDR3 is built from 13 residues. V lost 5 bases, J lost 7 bases, and 11 bases lay in between. The CDR3 region is CASSLGEVGELFF. For the CDR3, the DNA is TGTGCCAGCAGTCTTGGGGAGGTCGGGGAGCTGTTTTTT.

This sequence joins TRBV5-1 and TRBJ2-7; TRBD2 might be the D (7 bases). CDR3 size: 15 residues. The V gene lost 0 bases and the J gene lost 2 bases, with 12 bases spanning the gap. The V gene's germline CDR1 is SGHRS and CDR2 YFSETQ. The CDR3, as DNA: TGCGCCAGCAGCTTGGGTCCGGGGGGCACCTACGAGCAGTACTTC. Translated: CASSLGPGGTYEQYF.

Only one count was recorded for this clone. The chain carries TRBV27 and TRBJ1-5; tentative D call: TRBD1 (6 bases). The CDR3 spans 15 residues. Germline V lookup: CDR1 MNHEY, CDR2 SMNVEV (reference sequence). Trimming took 6 bases from V and 4 from J, leaving 16 bases between them. In nucleotides, the CDR3 is TGTGCCAGCAGCCCCCTAGGACAGAAGAATCAGCCCCAGCATTTT. Protein sequence: CASSPLGQKNQPQHF.

The rearrangement uses TRBV5-1 and TRBJ2-7, with 7 bases that match TRBD2. J gave up 4 bases and V 4 bases, and 14 bases lay outside the gene matches. The germline V gene encodes CDR1 SGHRS and CDR2 YFSETQ. This CDR3 is 16 amino acids long. CDR3 loop: CASSPTGGGGFYEQYF. The CDR3 DNA is TGCGCCAGCAGCCCCACGGGGGGAGGCGGGTTTTACGAGCAGTACTTC.

V gene TRBV7-8 combines with J gene TRBJ1-5; TRBD1 matches 7 bases. The CDR3 consists of 16 residues. The germline CDR1 and CDR2 sequences are SGHVS and FQNEAQ. V was clipped by 5 bases and J by 6 bases; unmatched bases: 13. The CDR3 loop is CASSHVTGTSAQPQHF. In DNA, the CDR3 is TGTGCCAGCAGCCATGTGACAGGGACGTCGGCTCAGCCCCAGCATTTT.

The rearrangement uses TRBV15 and TRBJ1-1; D unresolved. The germline CDR1 and CDR2 sequences are LNHNV and YYDKDF (reference sequence). V was clipped by 4 bases and J by 3 bases, with 12 bases between them. This CDR3 is 14 amino acids long. CDR3 in DNA: TGTGCCACCAGCAAAACACAAGATCACACTGAAGCTTTCTTT. Protein sequence: CATSKTQDHTEAFF. The entire variable domain, with the rest obtained from reference TRBV15 and TRBJ1-1, is as follows: DAMVIQNPRYQVTQFGKPVTLSCSQTLNHNVMYWYQQKSSQAPKLLFHYYDKDFNNEADTPDNFQSRRPNTSFCFLDIRSPGLGDTAMYLCATSKTQDHTEAFFGQGTRLTVV.

The V gene is TRBV7-2, the J gene TRBJ2-2; TRBD2 matches at 9 bases. The CDR3 covers 15 residues. J lost 1 base, V lost 8 bases, and 5 bases had no gene match. Germline V lookup: CDR1 SGHTA, CDR2 FQGNSA. The chain's CDR3 is CASHSTSGNTGELFF. The CDR3 coding sequence is TGTGCCAGCCACTCGACTAGCGGGAACACCGGGGAGCTGTTTTTT. The full variable domain, in which reference TRBV7-2 and TRBJ2-2 provide the parts outside the CDR3, is GAGVSQSPSNKVTEKGKDVELRCDPISGHTALYWYRQSLGQGLEFLIYFQGNSAPDKSGLPSDRFSAERTGGSVSTLTIQRTQQEDSAVYLCASHSTSGNTGELFFGEGSRLTVL.

The CDR3 sequence: CASSMGLNEQFF. As DNA, the CDR3 is TGTGCCAGTAGTATGGGCTTGAACGAGCAGTTCTTC. This chain connects TRBV19 to TRBJ2-1, with D hard to call. The CDR3 sequence is 12 residues long. Germline values: CDR1 LNHDA, CDR2 SQIVND (reference sequence). The ends were cut back, 3 bases at V and 10 bases at J, with 10 bases in the middle.

V and J are TRBV6-5 and TRBJ2-7; possibly TRBD2 for D (6 bases). With 2 bases removed from V and 7 bases from J, the gap between germline ends came to 21 bases. CDR1 and CDR2 from the germline V gene are MNHEY and SVGAGI. The CDR3 has 16 amino acids. The CDR3 bases are TGTGCCAGCAGTTACGCGGGGACGAGGGACCTAGGAGAGCAGTACTTC. It translates to CASSYAGTRDLGEQYF.

This clone was picked up a small number of times. The V gene is TRBV5-5, the J gene TRBJ1-5, with D possibly TRBD1 on 6 matching bases. Germline V gene lookup returns CDR1 SGHKS and CDR2 YYEKEE (reference sequence). V lost 4 bases, J lost 4 bases, and 18 bases lay in between. The CDR3 is 16 amino acids. CDR3 nucleotides: TGTGCCAGCAGCCACTATTCAGGGGACATAAATCAGCCCCAGCATTTT. Protein sequence: CASSHYSGDINQPQHF.

The chain uses TRBV5-1 and TRBJ2-1, with 9 bases fitting TRBD2. Germline trimming cut 6 bases from V and 8 bases from J; bases unmatched to any gene: 3. The CDR3 is 12 amino acids. The V gene's germline CDR1 is SGHRS and CDR2 YFSETQ. CDR3 DNA sequence: TGCGCCAGCACACTAGCGGGCGATGAGCAGTTCTTC. Its protein is CASTLAGDEQFF. Based on the CDR3 plus reference TRBV5-1 and TRBJ2-1, the full variable domain is KAGVTQTPRYLIKTRGQQVTLSCSPISGHRSVSWYQQTPGQGLQFLFEYFSETQRNKGNFPGRFSGRQFSNSRSEMNVSTLELGDSALYLCASTLAGDEQFFGPGTRLTVL.

As regards this clone: Relative to the germline gene, one junction end is altered; a read error may explain this. The rearrangement uses TRBV5-6 and TRBJ2-7, with 9 positions matching TRBD1. The CDR3 covers 14 residues. The germline gives CDR1 SGHDT, CDR2 YYEEEE. The CDR3: CASSLGTGNTEEDF. The CDR3 nucleotides are TGTGCCAGCAGCCTAGGGACAGGGAATACGGAGGAGGACTTC.

The CDR3 is CASSLGQANTGELFF. CDR3 in DNA: TGTGCCAGCTCACTGGGACAGGCAAACACCGGGGAGCTGTTTTTT. The genes are TRBV18 and TRBJ2-2; 8 positions agree with TRBD1. V gave up 4 bases and J gave up 2 bases; unmatched junction bases: 3. This CDR3 region has 15 residues. Per germline, CDR1 KGHSH and CDR2 LQKENI.

The chain links TRBV25-1 to TRBJ2-1, with TRBD2 matching 13 bases. This CDR3 is 18 amino acids long. Trimming took 3 bases from V and 7 from J; bases not matched to a gene: 12. Germline V lookup: CDR1 MGHDK, CDR2 SYGVNS. CDR3 in amino acids: CASSDGGTSGGAGNEQFF. CDR3 DNA: TGTGCCAGCAGTGACGGGGGTACTAGCGGGGGGGCTGGAAATGAGCAGTTCTTC.

The chain employs TRBV7-2 and TRBJ2-7, with D perhaps TRBD1 (6 bases). V was pared by 8 bases and J by 2 bases, with 19 bases between. Looked up from germline, CDR1 is SGHTA and CDR2 is FQGNSA. CDR3 size: 15 residues. In nucleotides, the CDR3 is TGTGCCAGCGCCCTCGGTCCAGGGGCGACCTACGAGCAGTACTTC. Its translation: CASALGPGATYEQYF.

Only a few counts were recorded for this clone. This rearrangement joins TRBV11-2 to TRBJ1-1; 9 nucleotides agree with TRBD1. Trimming cost V 0 bases and J 1 base; bases outside gene matches: 0. Germline values: CDR1 SGHAT, CDR2 FQNNGV. This CDR3 comprises 15 residues. The CDR3 reads CASSLEGQGNTEAFF. The CDR3 DNA sequence: TGTGCCAGCAGCTTAGAGGGACAGGGGAACACTGAAGCTTTCTTT.

The chain is built from TRBV28 and TRBJ1-2; D unclear. This CDR3 comprises 13 residues. Deletions cut 5 bases from V and 4 bases from J, with 11 bases between. Germline V CDR1 and CDR2: MDHEN, SYDVKM. The DNA for the CDR3 is TGTGCCAGCAGTGGAATAGGGAGCTATGGCTACACCTTC. The encoded protein is CASSGIGSYGYTF.

This rearrangement joins TRBV7-2 to TRBJ2-1; D gene uncertain. Per germline, CDR1 SGHTA and CDR2 FQGNSA. CDR3 size: 15 residues. Between the trimmed V and J ends, which lost 6 bases and 0 bases, there was a span of 12 bases. The CDR3 loop reads CASSPMRGSYNEQFF. The CDR3 DNA reads TGTGCCAGCAGTCCCATGCGAGGCTCCTACAATGAGCAGTTCTTC.

This chain connects TRBV5-1 to TRBJ2-1, with 9 positions matching TRBD2. The CDR3 contains 17 residues. Germline assignment: CDR1 SGHRS and CDR2 YFSETQ. J lost 7 bases, V lost 0 bases, and 11 bases had no gene match. CDR3: CASSLAVGSGRANEQFF. The CDR3 bases are TGCGCCAGCAGCTTGGCCGTTGGTAGCGGGAGAGCAAATGAGCAGTTCTTC.

The chain links TRBV9 to TRBJ2-1; 7 nucleotides agree with TRBD1. The CDR3 is made up of 15 amino acids. Trimming removed 0 bases from V and 4 bases from J; junction bases left unmatched: 4. Germline CDR1 is SGDLS and CDR2 is YYNGEE. CDR3 sequence reads: CASSVDPGQYNEQFF. The CDR3, as DNA: TGTGCCAGCAGCGTAGACCCGGGACAGTACAATGAGCAGTTCTTC.